This record concerns one TCR beta chain sequence. This sample was included in a study of blood T cells in healthy people across ages. Donation came from healthy Caucasian individuals in Russia who were aged roughly 6 to 95. In each sample, at least 6 million PBMCs were isolated. Germline-derived CDR1 and CDR2 are WNHNN and SYGVQD (reference sequence). CDR3 length: 13 residues. Using a J-beta primer mix together with a sample-barcoded 5' primer, a second PCR was run for about 7 to 12 cycles. One entry per CDR3 protein results from TCRdb running MiXCR on the 5' RACE reads. The data show roughly 700,000 distinct CDR3 sequences, 20% to 25% seen once. The sample was also reused in another study, on T cells of mothers and their children.

The rearrangement links TRBV10-1 to TRBJ2-5; D not resolved. The J call may be incorrect, as the DNA end agrees better with TRBJ2-1. The clonotype was recovered from a boy between 10 and 17 years old in good health. Sequencing input: blood. This chain's CDR3 is CASSESGNNEQFF. Written as DNA, the CDR3 is TGCGCCAGCAGTGAGTCTGGGAACAATGAGCAGTTCTTC.